This T cell receptor (beta chain) is from a study of cytomegalovirus exposure and HLA in healthy donors. Study results and limitations: With later analysis, a missense DCLRE1C variant became linked to TCR beta V- and J-gene trimming. TCR beta sequences reportedly predicted most subjects' HLA-A and HLA-B alleles accurately.

Researchers ran the PCR with 60 Vbeta and 13 Jbeta primers. Only in-frame clones appear in the TCRdb table, and some are missing; sequencing was by immunoSEQ multiplex PCR. The data hold 150,000 to 200,000 clones, with approximately 80% observed a single time. On this clone itself: Its matching antigen is unknown.

Material for sequencing was PBMCs. This TCR was sampled from a woman aged 45-59 years in good health and CMV-seropositive.

The CDR3 sequence is CASRAANEQFF. DNA for the CDR3: TGCGCCAGCAGGGCGGCCAATGAGCAGTTCTTC. This chain connects TRBV5-1 to TRBJ2-1; D is uncertain. The CDR3 is 11 amino acids. Germline CDR1 SGHRS, CDR2 YFSETQ. Trimming left V 5 bases short and J 6 bases short, with 6 bases between.